This T cell receptor (beta chain) was sequenced in a study of blood T cell repertoires in COVID-19. TCRdb's table, derived via immunoSEQ multiplex PCR, lists solely in-frame clones and lacks some. The sample records roughly 180,000 clones, more than 80% being singletons. The CDR3 is 15 residues long. V gave up 3 bases and J gave up 2 bases; unmatched junction bases: 7. From germline, CDR1 is MNHNS and CDR2 SASEGT. The V and J genes are TRBV6-1 and TRBJ2-7, with TRBD1 identical over 7 bases. Sequencing was carried out using PBMCs or T cells enriched from blood (not recorded which). The TCR originated in a middle-aged man who had recovered from COVID-19. The CDR3 here is CASSDGTAIPYEQYF. DNA for the CDR3: TGTGCCAGCAGTGACGGGACAGCGATTCCCTACGAGCAGTACTTC.